The 22 T cell receptor beta chains below all came from one sample that was sequenced in a study of blood T cells in healthy people across ages. It was with a sample-barcoded 5' primer and a J-beta primer mix that a second PCR of roughly 7 to 12 cycles was run. MiXCR was run by TCRdb on the 5' RACE reads, yielding one entry per CDR3 protein. The sample holds about a million distinct CDR3 sequences, about 48% seen once. Sequenced sample: blood. The receptors derive from a man aged 30 to 39 in good health.

The rearrangement links TRBV6-4 to TRBJ2-5; perhaps TRBD1 as D (5 bases). Germline V gene sequence: CDR1 MRHNA, CDR2 SNTAGT. CDR3 length: 13 amino acids. V was pared by 2 bases and J by 5 bases, with 9 bases between. The CDR3 loop reads CASSDQGRETQYF. The DNA for the CDR3 is TGTGCCAGCAGTGACCAGGGTAGGGAGACCCAGTACTTC.

A remark on this clonotype: A clone one base away is much larger, so this may be a read error. The gene calls are TRBV5-1 and TRBJ1-2; possible D gene TRBD1, 5 bases. Trimming took 4 bases from V and 2 from J, leaving 12 bases between them. CDR1 and CDR2 (germline): SGHRS, YFSETQ. This CDR3 has 14 residues. CDR3 coding DNA: TGCGCCAGCAGCGTGGACGGGGGGAACTATGGCTACACCTTC. Protein: CASSVDGGNYGYTF.

This clonotype is a singleton in its sample. V and J are TRBV3-1 and TRBJ2-5, with 11 bases identical to TRBD2. Germline CDR1 LGHDT, CDR2 YNNKEL (reference sequence). There are 16 residues in the CDR3. V was clipped by 1 base and J by 6 bases; unmatched bases: 7. CDR3 in amino acids: CASSQVASGGPKTQYF. The DNA of the CDR3 is TGTGCCAGCAGCCAAGTGGCTAGCGGGGGGCCGAAGACCCAGTACTTC.

The J gene is TRBJ2-3, the V gene TRBV3-1; D might be TRBD1 or TRBD2, each matching 6 bases. V was clipped by 0 bases and J by 2 bases, with 15 bases between them. Germline V gives CDR1 LGHDT, CDR2 YNNKEL (reference sequence). The CDR3 covers 17 residues. The CDR3 DNA follows: TGTGCCAGCAGCCAAGATATTAGTGGGGGGCTCACAGATACGCAGTATTTT. Its protein product is CASSQDISGGLTDTQYF.

The chain recombines TRBV21-1 with TRBJ1-4. TRBV21-1 counts as a pseudogene. The length of the CDR3 is 14 residues. DNA for the CDR3: TGTGCCAGCAGCAAGAAGGCAACTAATGAAAAACTGTTTTTT. Its protein product is CASSKKATNEKLFF.

V gene TRBV7-9 combines with J gene TRBJ2-7; TRBD2 aligns across 13 bases. The CDR3 has 13 amino acids. V gave up 5 bases and J gave up 7 bases; unmatched junction bases: 2. Germline-derived CDR1 and CDR2 are SEHNR and FQNEAQ (reference sequence). The DNA for the CDR3 is TGTGCCAGCAGCGAGGGACTAGCGGGAGAGCAGTACTTC. It yields the protein CASSEGLAGEQYF. Using reference TRBV7-9 and TRBJ2-7 for the parts outside the CDR3, the full variable domain is DTGVSQNPRHKITKRGQNVTFRCDPISEHNRLYWYRQTLGQGPEFLTYFQNEAQLEKSRLLSDRFSAERPKGSFSTLEIQRTEQGDSAMYLCASSEGLAGEQYFGPGTRLTVT.

This chain uses TRBV6-2 or TRBV6-3 with TRBJ2-4; either TRBD1 or TRBD2 may fit D (6 bases each). Per germline, CDR1 MNHEY and CDR2 SVGEGT. This CDR3 contains 15 residues. V was pared by 2 bases and J by 7 bases, with 15 bases between. CDR3: CASSYAGARGNIQYF. CDR3 nucleotides: TGTGCCAGCAGTTACGCAGGGGCCCGGGGGAACATTCAGTACTTC.

The genes are TRBV27 and TRBJ2-7; TRBD1 aligns across 9 bases. The CDR3 is 17 residues long. Germline V gives CDR1 MNHEY, CDR2 SMNVEV (reference sequence). Losses at the gene ends were 0 bases for V and 1 base for J; bases not matched to a gene: 7. The CDR3 nucleotides are TGTGCCAGCAGTTTATCGGGTTTGGGGACAGGGTCCTACGAGCAGTACTTC. It specifies CASSLSGLGTGSYEQYF.

Here the CDR3 DNA reads TGTGCCAGCAGTGAACCGGGACAGGGCTTCCACGAGCAGTACTTC. Encoded protein: CASSEPGQGFHEQYF. This sequence joins TRBV6-1 and TRBJ2-7, with TRBD1 identical over 9 bases. The length of the CDR3 is 15 residues. CDR1 is MNHNS and CDR2 is SASEGT in the germline V gene. J lost 5 bases, V lost 2 bases, and 7 bases had no gene match.

This chain connects TRBV20-1 to TRBJ1-4; D is possibly TRBD1 (6 bases). There are 16 residues in the CDR3. Trimming shortened V by 6 bases and J by 3 bases, and 20 bases separated the two germline ends. Germline CDR1 is DFQATT and CDR2 is SNEGSKA (reference sequence). This CDR3 reads CSAKTPSGVANEKLFF. The CDR3 DNA follows: TGCAGTGCGAAAACACCCTCAGGGGTCGCTAATGAAAAACTGTTTTTT.

The sample holds a few counts of this clonotype. J is TRBJ1-1 and V is TRBV4-1; D is possibly TRBD1 (6 bases). CDR3 size: 18 residues. V dropped 0 bases and J dropped 1 base, with 18 bases sitting between them. The germline V gene has CDR1 MGHRA and CDR2 YSYEKL. The CDR3 spells CASSQDHSLAGANTEAFF. In DNA form, the CDR3 reads TGCGCCAGCAGCCAAGATCACAGCTTGGCAGGGGCGAACACTGAAGCTTTCTTT.

This chain links TRBV20-1 with TRBJ2-7; D ambiguous. Trimming shortened V by 0 bases and J by 5 bases, and 11 bases separated the two germline ends. The CDR3 extends over 13 amino acids. Germline CDR1 and CDR2: DFQATT and SNEGSKA (reference sequence). The CDR3 DNA reads as TGCAGTGCTAGAGATCGGGTCCGGCACGAGCAGTACTTC. Translation gives CSARDRVRHEQYF.

The V gene is TRBV7-2, the J gene TRBJ2-7, with TRBD2 as a possible D gene (5 bases). The germline V gene has CDR1 SGHTA and CDR2 FQGNSA. V lost 0 bases and J 9 bases, leaving 15 bases between the germline ends. The CDR3 contains 14 residues. Here the CDR3 DNA reads TGTGCCAGCAGCTTAGCTGGCCTAGCTGGCGGGCAGTACTTC. Its translation is CASSLAGLAGGQYF.

This clonotype was recorded a few times. This sequence joins TRBV7-2 and TRBJ1-6, with D maybe TRBD1 (5 bases). The ends were cut back, 3 bases at V and 2 bases at J, with 8 bases in the middle. Germline V gene sequence: CDR1 SGHTA, CDR2 FQGNSA. The length of the CDR3 is 15 residues. The CDR3 loop reads CASSFEQAYNSPLHF. CDR3 nucleotide sequence: TGTGCCAGCAGCTTTGAACAGGCCTATAATTCACCCCTCCACTTT.

This clonotype has only a few counts. The chain combines TRBV27 with TRBJ2-5, with TRBD2 identical over 12 bases. The CDR3 spans 16 residues. The V and J ends lost 5 bases and 2 bases, in that order; junction bases with no gene match: 6. Germline V gene data show CDR1 as MNHEY and CDR2 as SMNVEV (reference sequence). The CDR3 DNA sequence: TGTGCCAGCAGTCCTTCTAGCGGGGGGGTGCAAGAGACCCAGTACTTC. Amino acids: CASSPSSGGVQETQYF.

This clonotype came up a few times. The chain links TRBV9 to TRBJ2-1, with a tentative D call TRBD1 (6 bases). CDR3 length equals 13 residues. CDR1 is SGDLS, CDR2 YYNGEE, per germline. V lost 3 bases and J 9 bases, leaving 13 bases between the germline ends. The CDR3 DNA reads TGTGCCAGCAGCGCGGCTACAGGGCTTGAGCAGTTCTTC. The encoded protein is CASSAATGLEQFF.

The J gene is TRBJ1-5, the V gene TRBV20-1; weak D call: TRBD1 (5 bases). Germline V lookup: CDR1 DFQATT, CDR2 SNEGSKA (reference sequence). The CDR3 runs to 16 residues. CDR3 DNA sequence: TGCAGCATAAACAGGACCCCGGCAGGGAGCAATCAGCCCCAGCATTTT. It specifies CSINRTPAGSNQPQHF.

This chain links TRBV11-2 with TRBJ2-4; 9 bases align to TRBD1. TRBJ2-7 matches the DNA end more closely, so the J call is doubtful. Germline values: CDR1 SGHAT, CDR2 FQNNGV. The CDR3 has 16 amino acids. CDR3 residues: CASSDQPGQGLSEQYF. CDR3 coding DNA: TGTGCCAGCAGCGACCAACCGGGACAGGGCCTCTCCGAGCAGTACTTC.

This clonotype was recorded only once. The V call is TRBV10-3, the J call TRBJ1-1; 8 positions match TRBD1. Germline V gene lookup returns CDR1 ENHRY and CDR2 SYGVKD. V was pared by 6 bases and J by 4 bases, with 7 bases of the junction left unmatched. The CDR3 is 14 amino acids. In DNA form, the CDR3 reads TGTGCCATCAGGGACAGGGAGTCCGGCACTGAAGCTTTCTTT. It codes for CAIRDRESGTEAFF.

This clonotype was counted a few times. The gene calls are TRBV20-1 and TRBJ2-7, with 7 bases fitting TRBD2. This CDR3 spans 14 amino acids. J was trimmed by 0 bases and V by 6 bases; bases with no gene match: 8. The germline V gene has CDR1 DFQATT and CDR2 SNEGSKA (reference sequence). The chain's CDR3 is CSAPVGTNSYEQYF. The CDR3 coding sequence is TGCAGTGCCCCTGTAGGGACTAACTCCTACGAGCAGTACTTC.

V gene TRBV12-3 or TRBV12-4 combines with J gene TRBJ2-5; 8 bases align to TRBD2. The CDR3 is 15 residues long. Trimming at V came to 6 bases and at J to 2 bases, leaving 8 bases not matched to a gene. CDR3 sequence (DNA): TGTGCCAGCAGCTCGGGGGGGGCGGGACAAGAGACCCAGTACTTC. Encoded protein: CASSSGGAGQETQYF.

The chain combines TRBV10-3 with TRBJ2-2, with TRBD2 matching 9 bases. CDR1 is ENHRY and CDR2 is SYGVKD in the germline V gene. The CDR3 has 16 residues. The V segment lost 4 bases and the J segment 1 base; nucleotides outside the gene matches: 4. DNA of the CDR3: TGTGCCATCAGTGGGACTAGCGCCCAGAACACCGGGGAGCTGTTTTTT. Translating it yields CAISGTSAQNTGELFF.